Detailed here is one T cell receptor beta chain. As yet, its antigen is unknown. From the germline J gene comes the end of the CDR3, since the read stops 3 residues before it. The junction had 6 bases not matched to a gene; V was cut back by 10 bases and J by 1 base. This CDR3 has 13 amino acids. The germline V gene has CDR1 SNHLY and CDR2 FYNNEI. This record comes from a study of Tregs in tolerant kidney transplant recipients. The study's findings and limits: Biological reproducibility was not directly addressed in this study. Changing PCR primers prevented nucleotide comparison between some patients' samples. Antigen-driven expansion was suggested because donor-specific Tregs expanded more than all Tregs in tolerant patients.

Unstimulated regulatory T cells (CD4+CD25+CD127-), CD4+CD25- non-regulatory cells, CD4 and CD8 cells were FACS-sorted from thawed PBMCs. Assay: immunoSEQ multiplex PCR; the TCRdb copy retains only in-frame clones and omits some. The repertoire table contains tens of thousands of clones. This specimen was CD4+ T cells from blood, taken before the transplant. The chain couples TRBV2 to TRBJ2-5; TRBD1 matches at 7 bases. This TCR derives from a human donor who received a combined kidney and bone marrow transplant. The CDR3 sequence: CATVQGFQETQYF. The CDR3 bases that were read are TGTGCCACCGTACAGGGGTTCCAAGAGACC.